A selection of T cell receptor beta chains follows, all from one sample in a study of blood T cell repertoires in COVID-19. Data came from immunoSEQ multiplex PCR; TCRdb stores just in-frame clones and leaves some out. The sample shows a few hundred thousand clones, about 86% of them seen only once. Sequenced: peripheral blood. The source is a person aged 65-85 years with COVID-19, enrolled during active disease. Each CDR3 is given with its conserved first and last residue. D genes are given only for firm matches. Clone size is shown for a subset of rows, as once, few, many or a class of expanded clone.

TRBV18	once	NA	TRBJ1-2	CASSPGQPYGYTF	TGTGCCAGCTCACCCGGACAGCCTTATGGCTACACCTTC
TRBV6-5	NA	TRBD1	TRBJ1-1	CASSTTGGAFF	TGTGCCAGCAGTACAACAGGGGGAGCTTTCTTT
TRBV19	few	NA	TRBJ1-6	CASRKSGSSYNSPLHF	TGTGCCAGTAGAAAATCTGGCAGCTCCTATAATTCACCCCTCCACTTT
TRBV9	NA	NA	TRBJ2-2	CASSGAGRNTGELFF	TGTGCCAGCAGCGGGGCAGGGCGGAACACCGGGGAGCTGTTTTTT
TRBV5-6	once	NA	TRBJ2-1	CASSLRQARTLNEQFF	TGTGCCAGCAGCTTGCGACAGGCCCGGACCCTCAATGAGCAGTTCTTC
TRBV7-3	NA	TRBD2	TRBJ2-5	CASSPYGGETQYF	TGTGCCAGCAGCCCGTACGGGGGGGAGACCCAGTACTTC
TRBV29-1	NA	TRBD2	TRBJ2-7	CSVVLAGGYEQYF	TGCAGCGTTGTACTAGCGGGAGGCTACGAGCAGTACTTC
TRBV7-2	NA	TRBD2	TRBJ2-1	CASSPQETSGLGNEQFF	TGTGCCAGCAGCCCGCAAGAGACTAGCGGGTTGGGAAATGAGCAGTTCTTC
TRBV28	NA	NA	TRBJ1-6	CASSIPGGYYSPLHF	TGTGCCAGCAGTATACCGGGAGGGTATTATTCACCCCTCCACTTT
TRBV19	NA	TRBD1	TRBJ2-2	CASSMTGGAMRSGELFF	TGTGCCAGTAGTATGACAGGGGGCGCCATGAGGTCCGGGGAGCTGTTTTTT
TRBV7-9	once	NA	TRBJ1-3	CASSLWGSHSGNTIYF	TGTGCCAGCAGCTTATGGGGCAGCCACTCTGGAAACACCATATATTTT
TRBV27	NA	TRBD2	TRBJ2-7	CASSSRTSGLSYEQYF	TGTGCCAGCAGTTCCCGGACTAGCGGGTTGTCCTACGAGCAGTACTTC
TRBV7-9	NA	TRBD2	TRBJ2-7	CASSLALGGKQYF	TGTGCCAGCAGCTTAGCGTTGGGGGGGAAGCAGTACTTC
TRBV7-2	NA	TRBD1	TRBJ1-2	CASSSSPGTVYGYTF	TGTGCCAGCAGCTCTTCTCCCGGGACAGTGTATGGCTACACCTTC
TRBV28	NA	TRBD1	TRBJ1-5	CASLDRGKGNQPQHF	TGTGCCAGCCTAGACAGGGGGAAGGGGAATCAGCCCCAGCATTTT
TRBV7-6	NA	NA	TRBJ2-1	CASSLVGGIHNEQFF	TGTGCCAGCAGCTTAGTGGGCGGGATTCACAATGAGCAGTTCTTC
TRBV6-4	NA	NA	TRBJ2-7	CASSRIRGVGYEQYF	TGTGCCAGCAGTAGAATTCGCGGAGTAGGCTACGAGCAGTACTTC
TRBV19	few	TRBD2	TRBJ2-1	CASTLGLAGSSEQFF	TGTGCCAGTACCCTAGGACTAGCGGGTAGTAGTGAGCAGTTCTTC
TRBV19	many	NA	TRBJ1-1	CASSVAGDTEAFF	TGTGCCAGTAGTGTGGCGGGAGACACTGAAGCTTTCTTT
TRBV7-2	NA	NA	TRBJ1-5	CASSLARGQPQHF	TGTGCCAGCAGCTTAGCGCGGGGACAGCCCCAGCATTTT
TRBV5-1	NA	NA	TRBJ2-7	CASSLVADARSYEQYF	TGCGCCAGCAGCTTGGTGGCGGATGCGCGGTCCTACGAGCAGTACTTC
TRBV7-9	NA	NA	TRBJ2-7	CASSIGLTSYEQYF	TGTGCCAGCAGCATAGGACTTACATCTTACGAGCAGTACTTC
TRBV11-1	NA	TRBD2	TRBJ2-5	CASSLGLAGETQYF	TGTGCCAGCAGCTTAGGTCTAGCGGGAGAGACCCAGTACTTC
TRBV6-4	NA	TRBD1	TRBJ2-7	CASSFSTGGLAYEQYF	TGTGCCAGCAGTTTTTCGACAGGGGGCTTAGCCTACGAGCAGTACTTC
TRBV5-1	NA	NA	TRBJ1-5	CASSLARGRDQPQHF	TGCGCCAGCAGCTTGGCCAGGGGCCGGGATCAGCCCCAGCATTTT
TRBV7-2	NA	TRBD1	TRBJ2-1	CASSPRQGVGYNEQFF	TGTGCCAGCAGCCCTCGACAGGGAGTGGGCTACAATGAGCAGTTCTTC
TRBV5-1	NA	NA	TRBJ2-1	CASSLIAAANEQFF	TGCGCCAGCAGCTTAATAGCGGCGGCCAATGAGCAGTTCTTC
TRBV7-9	NA	NA	TRBJ2-2	CASSPSNTGELFF	TGTGCCAGCAGCCCGAGTAACACCGGGGAGCTGTTTTTT
TRBV2	NA	TRBD2	TRBJ2-7	CASSLGTSGRMYEQYF	TGTGCCAGCAGTCTGGGGACTAGCGGGAGGATGTACGAGCAGTACTTC
TRBV6-4	NA	TRBD1	TRBJ1-6	CASSRRQGGTGENSPLHF	TGTGCCAGCAGTCGCCGTCAGGGGGGGACAGGGGAAAATTCACCCCTCCACTTT
TRBV27	NA	TRBD1	TRBJ2-7	CASAGTATYEQYF	TGTGCCAGCGCCGGGACAGCTACCTACGAGCAGTACTTC
TRBV28	NA	NA	TRBJ1-2	CASSLWVGADSGLVYGYTF	TGTGCCAGCAGTTTATGGGTAGGGGCAGATTCCGGTCTTGTCTATGGCTACACCTTC
TRBV6-1	NA	TRBD1	TRBJ1-5	CASSEGTGAGQPQHF	TGTGCCAGCAGTGAAGGGACAGGGGCAGGGCAGCCCCAGCATTTT
TRBV7-3	once	TRBD2	TRBJ2-7	CASSQGLAFSHEQYF	TGTGCCAGCAGCCAGGGACTAGCGTTTTCCCACGAGCAGTACTTC
TRBV18	NA	TRBD1	TRBJ1-2	CASSPWDRPQDGYTF	TGTGCCAGCTCACCGTGGGACAGACCCCAAGATGGCTACACCTTC
TRBV18	NA	TRBD1	TRBJ1-5	CASSPSDDRDPNQPQHF	TGTGCCAGCTCACCGTCTGACGACAGGGACCCCAATCAGCCCCAGCATTTT
TRBV7-3	NA	NA	TRBJ2-2	CASSSSNTGELFF	TGTGCCAGCAGCTCCTCGAACACCGGGGAGCTGTTTTTT
TRBV7-2	once	TRBD1	TRBJ1-1	CASSTRQGFAEAFF	TGTGCCAGCAGCACCCGACAGGGTTTCGCTGAAGCTTTCTTT
TRBV19	NA	TRBD1	TRBJ1-5	CASSIDRQGQPQHF	TGTGCCAGTAGTATAGATCGACAGGGCCAGCCCCAGCATTTT
TRBV6-2/TRBV6-3	few	NA	TRBJ1-1	CASSYRDTYTEAFF	TGTGCCAGCAGTTACCGGGACACTTACACTGAAGCTTTCTTT
TRBV5-1	NA	NA	TRBJ2-7	CASSLMPSDLSSYEQYF	TGCGCCAGCAGCTTGATGCCGTCTGACTTAAGTTCCTACGAGCAGTACTTC
TRBV3-1/TRBV3-2	NA	NA	TRBJ1-5	CASSQGRSDNQPQHF	TGTGCCAGCAGCCAAGGAAGATCAGATAATCAGCCCCAGCATTTT
TRBV19	NA	NA	TRBJ1-5	CASILGGSNQPQHF	TGTGCCAGTATCCTCGGGGGTAGCAATCAGCCCCAGCATTTT
TRBV28	NA	NA	TRBJ2-7	CASSQPSRGNEQYF	TGTGCCAGCAGTCAACCGTCCAGGGGAAACGAGCAGTACTTC
TRBV5-1	once	NA	TRBJ1-4	CASSFGRGANEKLFF	TGCGCCAGCAGCTTCGGACGGGGAGCTAATGAAAAACTGTTTTTT
TRBV28	once	NA	TRBJ1-5	CASNKGGNQPQHF	TGTGCCAGCAATAAGGGAGGGAATCAGCCCCAGCATTTT
TRBV11-3	NA	NA	TRBJ2-2	CASSSRRVDPGELFF	TGTGCCAGCAGCAGCCGGAGGGTGGACCCCGGGGAGCTGTTTTTT